What follows is one T cell receptor beta chain and its context. This receptor's antigen is unknown. No much larger clone exists at a distance of one base, and base qualities are not known. TCRbeta CDR3 regions were amplified from genomic DNA using the immunoSEQ Assay, a bias-controlled multiplex PCR. Turning to the authors' computational methods: Within the assay, amplification of reference gene primers was used to estimate how many nucleated cells each sample contained. To quantify the absolute abundance of each unique TCRbeta CDR3 rearrangement, sequence reads were collapsed and filtered. Productive Simpson clonality was computed per sample as the square root of Simpson's diversity index over productive rearrangements. This immuneACCESS table, as held by TCRdb, lists in-frame sequences with V and J called but not all clones. Of the missing ones, under half trace to an unresolved V gene in checked studies; the others have no known cause. That table supplies the V and J calls and clone size; D and trimming were determined from the DNA. This sample comprises around 460,000 clones, 80% to 90% of them detected only once. About 0.91% of the sample lies in the top ten.

This record comes from a study of blood T cell repertoires in COVID-19 (TCRdb year 2020). As for the study more broadly: Samples covering the acute and convalescent phases of COVID-19 were provided by collaborators in the United States, Italy and Spain. The material from the prospective study consisted of cDNA or gDNA derived from T cells, B-cell-depleted T cells, or PBMCs. The dataset comprised deeply sampled blood TCRbeta repertoires from subjects exposed to, actively infected with, or recovered from COVID-19. The repertoires were made available in a free public database intended to serve as a resource for research on the immune response to SARS-CoV-2. Samples were obtained from the ongoing ImmuneRACE study (first 160 participants) and from 1,254 subjects provided by 6 global collaborators. The sample metadata nearly always contained a de-identified subject ID, COVID-19 status, age in years and sex. Where HLA class I and class II types were available, the types were taken from metadata supplied by the sample provider, not from assay-based typing.

Broader findings and caveats from the paper: The amount of clinical and demographic metadata varied by source and participant and was provided uncurated.

One collaborating source in Seattle enrolled patients while the patients were actively infected and followed the patients over time throughout the course of disease. Each collaborating institution followed its own protocols to collect whole blood in K2EDTA tubes. For TCRbeta analysis, collaborator samples were shipped as frozen whole blood, as isolated PBMCs, or as DNA extracted from either sample type. From the cysteine up to the phenylalanine, the CDR3 has a length of 16 residues. The only DNA kept is the CDR3, 48 bases in frame from the first base. For this chain, trimming is 1 base at the V end and 7 bases at the J end, and the number of junction bases without a gene match is 8. As encoded in the germline V gene, CDR1 is SGHTA while CDR2 is FQGNSA.

The receptor chain draws on TRBV7-2 and TRBJ2-1; TRBD1 fits 9 bases in the junction. This TCR came from a man between 18 and 29 years old with COVID-19, enrolled during active disease. Sequenced input: peripheral blood. The CDR3 protein: CASSLGGTGMWNEQFF. The DNA sequence is as follows: TGTGCCAGCAGCTTAGGCGGGACAGGGATGTGGAATGAGCAGTTCTTC.